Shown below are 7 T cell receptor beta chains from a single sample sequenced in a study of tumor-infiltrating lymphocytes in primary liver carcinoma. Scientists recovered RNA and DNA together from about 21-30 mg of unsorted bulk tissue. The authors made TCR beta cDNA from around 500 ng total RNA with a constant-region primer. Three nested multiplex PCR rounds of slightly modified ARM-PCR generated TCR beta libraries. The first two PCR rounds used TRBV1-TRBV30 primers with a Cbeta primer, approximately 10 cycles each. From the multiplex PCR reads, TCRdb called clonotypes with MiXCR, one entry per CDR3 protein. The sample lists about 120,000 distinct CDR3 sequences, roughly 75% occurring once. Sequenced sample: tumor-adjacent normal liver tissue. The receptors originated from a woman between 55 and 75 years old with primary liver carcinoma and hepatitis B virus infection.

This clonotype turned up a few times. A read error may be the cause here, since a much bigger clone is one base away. The CDR3 DNA is TGTGCCAGCAACTTGGGGGTTCCCGGGGAGCTGTTTTTT. The encoded protein is CASNLGVPGELFF. The chain joins TRBV5-4 to TRBJ2-2, with D possibly being TRBD1 or TRBD2 (5 bases each). The germline CDR1 and CDR2 sequences are SGHNT and YYREEE (reference sequence). The CDR3 spans 13 residues. Looking up the rest from reference TRBV5-4 and TRBJ2-2 gives the full variable domain: ETGVTQSPTHLIKTRGQQVTLRCSSQSGHNTVSWYQQALGQGPQFIFQYYREEENGRGNFPPRFSGLQFPNYSSELNVNALELDDSALYLCASNLGVPGELFFGEGSRLTVL.

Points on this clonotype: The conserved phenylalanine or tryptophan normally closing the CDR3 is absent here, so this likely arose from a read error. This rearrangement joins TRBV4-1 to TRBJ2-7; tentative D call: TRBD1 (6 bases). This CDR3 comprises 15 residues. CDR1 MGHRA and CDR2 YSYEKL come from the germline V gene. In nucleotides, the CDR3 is TGCGCCAACAGCCAAGAGGGGGTAAGCTCCTACGAGCAGTACTTA. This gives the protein CANSQEGVSSYEQYL.

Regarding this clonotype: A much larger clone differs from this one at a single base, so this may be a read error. The CDR3 reads CASSFAPQGVGADVLTF. The CDR3 region has the DNA TGTGCCAGCAGTTTTGCTCCCCAGGGGGTTGGGGCCGACGTCCTGACTTTC. V and J are TRBV12-3 or TRBV12-4 and TRBJ2-6; 7 bases fit TRBD1. The CDR3 has 17 residues.

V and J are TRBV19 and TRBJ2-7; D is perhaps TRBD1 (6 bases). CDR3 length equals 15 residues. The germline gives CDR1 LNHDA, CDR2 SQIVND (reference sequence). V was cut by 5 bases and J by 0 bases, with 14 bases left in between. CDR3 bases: TGTGCCAGTAGTTTCTCAGGGGAGAGCTCCTACGAGCAGTACTTC. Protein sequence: CASSFSGESSYEQYF. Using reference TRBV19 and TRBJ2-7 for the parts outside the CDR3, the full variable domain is DGGITQSPKYLFRKEGQNVTLSCEQNLNHDAMYWYRQDPGQGLRLIYYSQIVNDFQKGDIAEGYSVSREKKESFPLTVTSAQKNPTAFYLCASSFSGESSYEQYFGPGTRLTVT.

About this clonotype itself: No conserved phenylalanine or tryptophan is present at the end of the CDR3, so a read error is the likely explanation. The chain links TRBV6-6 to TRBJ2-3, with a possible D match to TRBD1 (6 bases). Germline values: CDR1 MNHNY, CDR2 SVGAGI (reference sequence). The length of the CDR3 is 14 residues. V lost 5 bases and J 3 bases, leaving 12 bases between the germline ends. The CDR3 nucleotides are TGTGCCAGCAGTCAACAGGGCTCTACAGATACGCAGTATCTT. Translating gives CASSQQGSTDTQYL.

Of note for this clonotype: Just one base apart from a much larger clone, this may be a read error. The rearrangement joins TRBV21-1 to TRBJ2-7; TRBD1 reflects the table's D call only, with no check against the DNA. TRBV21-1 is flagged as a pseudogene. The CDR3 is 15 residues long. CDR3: CASSKAGTWTMEQYF. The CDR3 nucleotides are TGTGCCAGCAGCAAAGCTGGGACCTGGACGATGGAGCAGTACTTC.

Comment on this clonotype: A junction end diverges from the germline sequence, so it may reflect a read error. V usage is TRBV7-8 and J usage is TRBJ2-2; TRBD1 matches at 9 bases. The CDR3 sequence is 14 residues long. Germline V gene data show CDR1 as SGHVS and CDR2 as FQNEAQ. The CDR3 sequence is CASSVRTGAGKLFF. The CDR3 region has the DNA TGTGCCAGCAGCGTCCGGACAGGGGCCGGGAAGCTGTTTTTT.